A single sample is the source of the 14 T cell receptor beta chains below, sequenced in a study of CD8 T cells in Susac syndrome. RNA, at about 0.45 to 1 ug, was reverse transcribed with random hexamers. MiXCR was run by TCRdb on the immunoSEQ multiplex PCR reads, yielding one entry per CDR3 protein. The profile covers about 150,000 distinct CDR3 sequences, with around 96% appearing a single time and around 0.12% taken by the ten largest. Sequenced material: CD4+ T cells from PBMCs. These receptors were collected from a human donor with Susac syndrome.

The chain carries TRBV29-1 and TRBJ2-1; D tentatively reads TRBD1 or TRBD2 (5 bases each). Looked up from germline, CDR1 is SQVTM and CDR2 is ANQGSEA. Trimming removed 2 bases from V and 6 bases from J, with 8 bases in between. The CDR3 covers 12 residues. The CDR3 reads CSVEPGLNEQFF. The CDR3 nucleotides read TGCAGCGTTGAACCGGGGCTCAATGAGCAGTTCTTC.

This chain connects TRBV30 to TRBJ1-5, with D unclear. Trimming stripped 4 bases from V and 2 bases from J, with 6 bases between. Germline CDR1 reads GTSNPN; CDR2 reads SVGIG (reference sequence). The CDR3 has 12 amino acids. CDR3 sequence reads: CAWTAGNQPQHF. The CDR3, as DNA: TGTGCCTGGACGGCGGGCAATCAGCCCCAGCATTTT.

This clonotype was seen once. The gene calls are TRBV2 and TRBJ2-4; TRBD1 is a possible D gene (5 bases). V lost 5 bases to trimming and J lost 4 bases, with 12 bases between them. This CDR3 is built from 14 residues. The germline V gene has CDR1 SNHLY and CDR2 FYNNEI. CDR3 sequence: CASSLQGFKNIQYF. The DNA for the CDR3 is TGTGCCAGCAGTCTCCAGGGTTTTAAAAACATTCAGTACTTC.

The V gene is TRBV7-9, the J gene TRBJ1-6; D is unclear. The CDR3 spans 12 residues. The germline V gene has CDR1 SEHNR and CDR2 FQNEAQ (reference sequence). V lost 0 bases, J lost 8 bases, and 2 bases lay in between. CDR3: CASSLAYSPLHF. DNA of the CDR3: TGTGCCAGCAGCTTAGCATATTCACCCCTCCACTTT.

The rearrangement joins TRBV24-1 to TRBJ2-7; 7 nucleotides agree with TRBD2. With V trimmed by 3 bases and J by 5 bases, 9 bases remained unmatched. Germline CDR1 KGHDR, CDR2 SFDVKD. The CDR3 length is 15 residues. CDR3 protein: CATSDPGRGSNEQYF. The CDR3 coding sequence is TGTGCCACCAGTGATCCGGGGCGGGGGTCCAACGAGCAGTACTTC.

The V gene is TRBV6-6, the J gene TRBJ1-2, with 12 nucleotides matching TRBD1. Trimming removed 6 bases from V and 4 bases from J; junction bases left unmatched: 9. This CDR3 comprises 16 residues. Germline V gene sequence: CDR1 MNHNY, CDR2 SVGAGI (reference sequence). CDR3 sequence reads: CASRSGTGGAVYGYTF. The CDR3 region has the DNA TGTGCCAGCAGGTCCGGGACAGGGGGCGCGGTCTATGGCTACACCTTC.

The chain has TRBV7-9 and TRBJ2-1; D possibly matches TRBD1 or TRBD2 (6 bases each). From germline, CDR1 is SEHNR and CDR2 FQNEAQ (reference sequence). This CDR3 is 17 amino acids long. V lost 5 bases and J lost 0, with 17 bases in between. The CDR3 nucleotides are TGTGCCAGCAGCCACTGGCGGGGACACCTCTCCTACAATGAGCAGTTCTTC. This sequence encodes CASSHWRGHLSYNEQFF.

This CDR3 is CASSPEGVPYEQYF. In nucleotides, the CDR3 is TGTGCCAGCAGCCCGGAGGGCGTTCCCTACGAGCAGTACTTC. This chain connects TRBV12-3 or TRBV12-4 to TRBJ2-7, with TRBD2 as a possible D gene (6 bases). CDR3 length: 14 amino acids. Trimming took off 6 bases at V and 2 bases at J, with 14 bases between the two ends.

The chain is built from TRBV5-4 and TRBJ2-5; D perhaps matches TRBD1 (6 bases). The CDR3 runs 14 residues. Germline CDR1 SGHNT, CDR2 YYREEE (reference sequence). The V end lost 2 bases, the J end lost 5 bases, and 13 bases lay between the germline ends. The CDR3 nucleotides read TGTGCCAGCAGCTTACCAGGGGCTAGGGAGACCCAGTACTTC. This sequence encodes CASSLPGARETQYF.

The chain is built from TRBV4-3 and TRBJ1-6; D remains unclear. The germline V and J ends were trimmed by 1 base and 0 bases, with 13 bases remaining between them. The CDR3 covers 18 residues. The germline V gene has CDR1 LGHNA and CDR2 YSLEER. CDR3 DNA sequence: TGCGCCAGCAGCCAAGCTGTTCCGGGGAGCTCCTATAATTCACCCCTCCACTTT. Translation gives CASSQAVPGSSYNSPLHF.

The chain recombines TRBV3-1 with TRBJ2-2; D is perhaps TRBD1 (6 bases). CDR3 size: 16 residues. Germline CDR1 and CDR2: LGHDT and YNNKEL (reference sequence). V was shortened by 4 bases and J by 3 bases, with 15 bases between the two germline ends. CDR3 bases: TGTGCCAGCAGCCCAACAGGGAATCGCGACACCGGGGAGCTGTTTTTT. Its translation is CASSPTGNRDTGELFF.

This sequence joins TRBV20-1 and TRBJ2-7, with TRBD1 matching 7 bases. Germline lookup yields CDR1 DFQATT and CDR2 SNEGSKA (reference sequence). The length of the CDR3 is 14 residues. V shed 4 bases and J 3 bases; nucleotides not matched to a gene: 9. The CDR3 reads CSATNRGGNYEQYF. CDR3 in DNA: TGCAGTGCTACAAACAGGGGCGGAAACTACGAGCAGTACTTC.

This clonotype came up once. The chain uses TRBV20-1 and TRBJ1-1; D remains ambiguous. The germline V gene encodes CDR1 DFQATT and CDR2 SNEGSKA (reference sequence). The CDR3 has 11 residues. V lost 1 base and J lost 2, with 2 bases in between. CDR3 DNA sequence: TGCAGTGCTAGAGGTAACACTGAAGCTTTCTTT. Translated: CSARGNTEAFF.

The chain recombines TRBV30 with TRBJ2-3; possibly TRBD2 for D (5 bases). V lost 8 bases and J lost 4, with 13 bases in between. The CDR3 length is 12 residues. In germline, CDR1 is GTSNPN, CDR2 SVGIG (reference sequence). CDR3: CALQLGADTQYF. DNA for the CDR3: TGTGCCCTCCAACTGGGAGCAGATACGCAGTATTTT.